This TCR beta chain was found in a study of OX40 agonist ivuxolimab in advanced cancers. Study findings and constraints: Expanded peripheral T-cell antigen specificity went undetermined.

This CDR3 contains 18 residues. Germline V gene lookup returns CDR1 LNHDA and CDR2 SQIVND (reference sequence). V was trimmed by 5 bases and J by 2 bases, leaving 22 bases between them. Repertoires were generated with immunoSEQ multiplex PCR, while TCRdb's copy carries only in-frame clones and drops some. The data contain some 75,000 clones, more than 85% of them seen just once; the ten biggest clones take up just over 2.5%. For this clone: The antigen remains undetermined.

The sequences come from CD4+ or CD8+ T cells sorted from blood, collected in a trial of the OX40 agonist ivuxolimab. The TCR originated in an adult with an advanced solid tumor such as melanoma, head and neck, liver or kidney cancer. The chain joins TRBV19 to TRBJ1-3, with D tentatively TRBD1 (6 bases). The CDR3 DNA sequence: TGTGCCAGTAGTGCATTCTCAGGCCGGGGGGCGCCTGGAAACACCATATATTTT. It codes for CASSAFSGRGAPGNTIYF.